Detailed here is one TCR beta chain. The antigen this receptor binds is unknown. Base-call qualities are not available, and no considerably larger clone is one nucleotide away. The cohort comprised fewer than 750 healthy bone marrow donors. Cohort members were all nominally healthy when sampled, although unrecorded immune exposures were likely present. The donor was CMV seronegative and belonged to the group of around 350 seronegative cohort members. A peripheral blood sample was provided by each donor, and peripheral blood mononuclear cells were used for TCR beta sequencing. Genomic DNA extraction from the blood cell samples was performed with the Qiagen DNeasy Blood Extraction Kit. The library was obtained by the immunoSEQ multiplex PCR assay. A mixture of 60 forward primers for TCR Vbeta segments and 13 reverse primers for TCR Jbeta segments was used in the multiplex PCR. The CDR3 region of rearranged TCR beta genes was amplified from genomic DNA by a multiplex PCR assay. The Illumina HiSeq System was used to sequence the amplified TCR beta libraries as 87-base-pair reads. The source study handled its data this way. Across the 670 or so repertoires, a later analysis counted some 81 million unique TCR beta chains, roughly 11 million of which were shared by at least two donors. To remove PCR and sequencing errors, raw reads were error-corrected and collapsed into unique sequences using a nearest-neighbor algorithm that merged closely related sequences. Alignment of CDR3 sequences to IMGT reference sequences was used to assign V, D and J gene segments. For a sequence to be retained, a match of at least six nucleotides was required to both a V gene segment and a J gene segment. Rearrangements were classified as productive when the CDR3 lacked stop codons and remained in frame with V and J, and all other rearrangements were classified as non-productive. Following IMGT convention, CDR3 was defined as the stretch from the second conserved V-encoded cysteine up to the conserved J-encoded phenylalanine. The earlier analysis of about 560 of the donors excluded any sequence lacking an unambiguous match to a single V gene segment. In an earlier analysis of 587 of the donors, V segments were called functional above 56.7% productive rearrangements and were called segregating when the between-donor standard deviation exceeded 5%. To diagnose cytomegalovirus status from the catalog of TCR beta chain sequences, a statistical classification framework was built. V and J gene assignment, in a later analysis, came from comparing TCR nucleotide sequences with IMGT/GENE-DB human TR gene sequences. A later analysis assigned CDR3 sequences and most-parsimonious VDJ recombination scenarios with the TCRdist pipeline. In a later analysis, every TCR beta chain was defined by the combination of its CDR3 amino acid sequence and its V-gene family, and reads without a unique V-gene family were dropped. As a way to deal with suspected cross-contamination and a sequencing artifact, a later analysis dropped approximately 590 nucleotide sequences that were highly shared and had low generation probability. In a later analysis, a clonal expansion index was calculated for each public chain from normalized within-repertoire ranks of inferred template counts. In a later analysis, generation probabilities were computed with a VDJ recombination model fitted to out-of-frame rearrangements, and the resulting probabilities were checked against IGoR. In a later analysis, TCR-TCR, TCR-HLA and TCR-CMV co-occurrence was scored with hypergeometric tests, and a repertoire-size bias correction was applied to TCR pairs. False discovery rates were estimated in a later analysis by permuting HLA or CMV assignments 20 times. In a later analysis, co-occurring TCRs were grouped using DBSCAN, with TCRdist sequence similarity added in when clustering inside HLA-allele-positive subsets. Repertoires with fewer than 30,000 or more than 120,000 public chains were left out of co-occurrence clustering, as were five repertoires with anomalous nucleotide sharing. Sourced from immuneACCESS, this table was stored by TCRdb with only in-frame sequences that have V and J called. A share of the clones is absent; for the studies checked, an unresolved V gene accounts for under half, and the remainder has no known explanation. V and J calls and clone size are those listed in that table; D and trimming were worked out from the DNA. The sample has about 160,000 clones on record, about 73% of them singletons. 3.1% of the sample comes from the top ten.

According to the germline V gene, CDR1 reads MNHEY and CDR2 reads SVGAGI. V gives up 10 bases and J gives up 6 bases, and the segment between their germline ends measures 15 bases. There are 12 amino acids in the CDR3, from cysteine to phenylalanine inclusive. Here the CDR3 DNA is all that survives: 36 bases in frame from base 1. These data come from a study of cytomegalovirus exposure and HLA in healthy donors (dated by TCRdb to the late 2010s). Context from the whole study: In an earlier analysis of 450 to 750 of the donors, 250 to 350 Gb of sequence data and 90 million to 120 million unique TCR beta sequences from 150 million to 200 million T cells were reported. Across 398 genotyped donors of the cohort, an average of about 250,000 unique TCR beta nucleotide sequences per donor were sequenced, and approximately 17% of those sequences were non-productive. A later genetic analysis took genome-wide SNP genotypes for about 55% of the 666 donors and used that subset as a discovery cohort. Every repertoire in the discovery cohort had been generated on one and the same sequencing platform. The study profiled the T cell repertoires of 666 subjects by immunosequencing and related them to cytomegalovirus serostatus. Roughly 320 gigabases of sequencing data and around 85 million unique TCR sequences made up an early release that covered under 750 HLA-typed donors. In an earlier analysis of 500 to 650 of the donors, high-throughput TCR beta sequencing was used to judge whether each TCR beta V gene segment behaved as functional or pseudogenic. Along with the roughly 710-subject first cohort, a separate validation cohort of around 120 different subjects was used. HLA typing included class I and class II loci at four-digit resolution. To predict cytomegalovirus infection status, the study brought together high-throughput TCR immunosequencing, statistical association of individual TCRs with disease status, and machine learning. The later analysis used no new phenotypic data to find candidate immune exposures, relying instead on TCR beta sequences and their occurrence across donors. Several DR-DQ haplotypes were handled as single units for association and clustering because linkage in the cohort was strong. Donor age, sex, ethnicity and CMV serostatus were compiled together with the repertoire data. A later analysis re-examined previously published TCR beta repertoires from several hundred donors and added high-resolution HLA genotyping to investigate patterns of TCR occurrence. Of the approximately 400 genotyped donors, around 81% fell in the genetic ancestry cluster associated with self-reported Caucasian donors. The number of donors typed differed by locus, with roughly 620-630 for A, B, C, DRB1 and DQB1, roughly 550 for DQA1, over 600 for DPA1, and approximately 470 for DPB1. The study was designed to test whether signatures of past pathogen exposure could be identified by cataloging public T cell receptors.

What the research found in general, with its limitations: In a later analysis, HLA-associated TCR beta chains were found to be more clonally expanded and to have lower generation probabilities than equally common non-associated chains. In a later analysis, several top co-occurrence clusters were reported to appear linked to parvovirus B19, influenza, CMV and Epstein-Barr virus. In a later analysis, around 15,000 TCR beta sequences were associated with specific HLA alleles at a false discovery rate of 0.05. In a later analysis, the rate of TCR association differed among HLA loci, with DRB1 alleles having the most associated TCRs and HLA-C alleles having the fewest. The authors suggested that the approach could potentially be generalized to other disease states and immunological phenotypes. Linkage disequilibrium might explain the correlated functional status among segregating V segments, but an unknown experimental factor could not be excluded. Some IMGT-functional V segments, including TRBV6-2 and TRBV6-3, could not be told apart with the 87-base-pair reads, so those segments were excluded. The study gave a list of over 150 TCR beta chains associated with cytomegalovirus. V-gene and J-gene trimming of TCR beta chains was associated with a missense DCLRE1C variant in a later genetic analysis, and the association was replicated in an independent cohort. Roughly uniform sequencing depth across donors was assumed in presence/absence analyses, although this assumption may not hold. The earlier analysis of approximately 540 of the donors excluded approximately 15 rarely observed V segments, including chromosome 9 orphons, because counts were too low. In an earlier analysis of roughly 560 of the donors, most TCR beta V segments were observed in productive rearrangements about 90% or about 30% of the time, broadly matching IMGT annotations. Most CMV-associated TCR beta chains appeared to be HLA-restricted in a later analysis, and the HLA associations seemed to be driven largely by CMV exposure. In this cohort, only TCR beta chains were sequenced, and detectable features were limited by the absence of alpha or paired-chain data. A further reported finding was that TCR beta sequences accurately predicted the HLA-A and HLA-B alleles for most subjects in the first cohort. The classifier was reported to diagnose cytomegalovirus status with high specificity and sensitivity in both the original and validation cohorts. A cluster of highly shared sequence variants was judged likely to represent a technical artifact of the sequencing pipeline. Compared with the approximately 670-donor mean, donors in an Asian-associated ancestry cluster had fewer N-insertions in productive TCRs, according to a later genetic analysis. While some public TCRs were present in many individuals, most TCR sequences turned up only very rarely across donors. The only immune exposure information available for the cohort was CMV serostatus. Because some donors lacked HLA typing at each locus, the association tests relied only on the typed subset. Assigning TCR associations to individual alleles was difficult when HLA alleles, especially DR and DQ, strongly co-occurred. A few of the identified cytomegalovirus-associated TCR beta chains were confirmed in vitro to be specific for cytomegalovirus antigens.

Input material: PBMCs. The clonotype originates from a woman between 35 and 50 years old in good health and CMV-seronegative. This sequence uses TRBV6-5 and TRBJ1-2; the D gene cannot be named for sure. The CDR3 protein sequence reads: CATNARLDGYTF. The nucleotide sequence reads TGTGCCACTAACGCAAGATTAGATGGCTACACCTTC.